This TCR beta chain comes out of a study of cytomegalovirus exposure and HLA in healthy donors. General study findings and limits: For cytomegalovirus status, the classifier reportedly gave diagnoses with high specificity and sensitivity. Among TCR sequences, most were rare, though some public TCRs appeared in many donors.

Worth noting for this clone: Its antigen is as yet unknown.

This CDR3 region has 14 residues. Germline V gives CDR1 MNHNS, CDR2 SASEGT. V dropped 4 bases and J dropped 7 bases, with 17 bases sitting between them. Use of 60 Vbeta and 13 Jbeta primers characterized the PCR. Assay: immunoSEQ multiplex PCR; the TCRdb copy retains only in-frame clones and omits some. The table records 110,000 to 150,000 clones, 60% to 80% of them present only once. The sequence came from a male donor in good health and CMV-seronegative. This rearrangement joins TRBV6-1 to TRBJ2-7; D might be TRBD2 (5 bases). Specimen: PBMCs. The CDR3 region is CASSGLAPPWEQYF. CDR3 bases: TGTGCCAGCAGTGGCTTAGCGCCTCCCTGGGAGCAGTACTTC.